In its sample, the clone carrying this T cell receptor (beta chain) was seen many times. The record originates from a study of blood T cells in healthy people across ages. Together with a sample-barcoded 5' primer, a J-beta primer mix was included in a second PCR lasting about 6 to 11 cycles. In TCRdb, the 5' RACE reads were re-called with MiXCR into one record per CDR3 protein. The sample records 580,000 or so distinct CDR3 sequences, 45% to 55% being singletons. Samples had at least 6.5 million PBMCs isolated from them. Germline CDR1 reads SEHNR; CDR2 reads FQNEAQ (reference sequence). V lost 8 bases and J lost 1, with 11 bases in between. This CDR3 contains 14 residues.

The sequenced sample consisted of blood. The V gene is TRBV7-9, the J gene TRBJ1-4; TRBD1 is a possible D gene (6 bases). This TCR derives from a man older than 75 in good health. The CDR3 DNA reads TGTGCCAGCGGTCGAGGGGGAACTAATGAAAAACTGTTTTTT. It encodes CASGRGGTNEKLFF.